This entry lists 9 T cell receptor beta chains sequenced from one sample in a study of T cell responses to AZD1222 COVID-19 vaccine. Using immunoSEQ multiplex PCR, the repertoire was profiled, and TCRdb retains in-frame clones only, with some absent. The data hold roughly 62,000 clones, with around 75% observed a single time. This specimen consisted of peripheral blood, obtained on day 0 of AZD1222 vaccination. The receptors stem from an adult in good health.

CDR3 amino acids: CASSQGQRGETQYF. Here the CDR3 DNA reads TGCGCCAGCAGCCAAGGTCAACGGGGAGAGACCCAGTACTTC. The V gene is TRBV4-1, the J gene TRBJ2-5, with TRBD2 as a possible D gene (5 bases). CDR1 is MGHRA, CDR2 YSYEKL, per germline. Trimming took 1 base from V and 4 from J, leaving 10 bases between them. The CDR3 has 14 residues.

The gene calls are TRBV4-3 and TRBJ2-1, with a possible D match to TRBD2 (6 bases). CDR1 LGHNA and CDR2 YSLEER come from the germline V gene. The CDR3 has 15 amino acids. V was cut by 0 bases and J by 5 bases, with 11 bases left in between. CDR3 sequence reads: CASSQEYLANNEQFF. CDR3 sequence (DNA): TGCGCCAGCAGCCAAGAGTACCTAGCGAACAATGAGCAGTTCTTC.

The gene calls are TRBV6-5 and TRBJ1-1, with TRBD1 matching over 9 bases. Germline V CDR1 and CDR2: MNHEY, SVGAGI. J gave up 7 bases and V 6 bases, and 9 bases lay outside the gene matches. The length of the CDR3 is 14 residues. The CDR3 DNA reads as TGTGCCAGCAGGTCTCAACAGGGGGCGAATGAAGCTTTCTTT. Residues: CASRSQQGANEAFF.

The CDR3 region is CASSPDGAGGYTF. The DNA of the CDR3 is TGTGCCAGCTCACCGGACGGGGCGGGGGGCTACACCTTC. V usage is TRBV18 and J usage is TRBJ1-2, with D possibly being TRBD1 (5 bases). Germline CDR1 is KGHSH and CDR2 is LQKENI. This CDR3 has 13 residues. The V and J ends lost 3 bases and 8 bases respectively, with 13 bases between them.

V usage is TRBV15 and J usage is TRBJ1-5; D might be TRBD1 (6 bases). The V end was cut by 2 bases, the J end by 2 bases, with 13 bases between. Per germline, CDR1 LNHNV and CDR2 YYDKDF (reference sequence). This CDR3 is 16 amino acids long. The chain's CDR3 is CATSRTRAGGNQPQHF. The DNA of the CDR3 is TGTGCCACCAGCAGAACCCGAGCAGGGGGCAATCAGCCCCAGCATTTT.

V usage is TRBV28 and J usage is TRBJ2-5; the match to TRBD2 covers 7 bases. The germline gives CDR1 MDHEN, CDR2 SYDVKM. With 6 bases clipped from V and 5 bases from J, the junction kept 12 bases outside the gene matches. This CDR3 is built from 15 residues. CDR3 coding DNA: TGTGCCAGCAGCCTCTCCCGGCGGGGGAAGGAGACCCAGTACTTC. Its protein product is CASSLSRRGKETQYF.

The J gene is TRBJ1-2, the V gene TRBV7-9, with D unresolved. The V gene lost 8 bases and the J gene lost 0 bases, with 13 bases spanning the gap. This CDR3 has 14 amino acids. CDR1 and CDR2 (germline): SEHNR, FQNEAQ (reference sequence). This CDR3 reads CASPLKRANYGYTF. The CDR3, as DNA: TGTGCCAGCCCTTTGAAGAGGGCTAACTATGGCTACACCTTC.

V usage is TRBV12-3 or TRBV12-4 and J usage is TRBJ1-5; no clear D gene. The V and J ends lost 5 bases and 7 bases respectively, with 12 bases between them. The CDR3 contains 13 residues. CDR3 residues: CASSPRGGQPQHF. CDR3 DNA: TGTGCCAGCAGTCCCCGGGGAGGGCAGCCCCAGCATTTT.

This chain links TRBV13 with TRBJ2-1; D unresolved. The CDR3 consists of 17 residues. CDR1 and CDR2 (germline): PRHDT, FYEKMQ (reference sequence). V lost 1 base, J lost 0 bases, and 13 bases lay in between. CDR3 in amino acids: CASSLEGIPSSYNEQFF. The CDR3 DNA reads TGTGCCAGCAGCTTAGAAGGGATTCCAAGCTCCTACAATGAGCAGTTCTTC.